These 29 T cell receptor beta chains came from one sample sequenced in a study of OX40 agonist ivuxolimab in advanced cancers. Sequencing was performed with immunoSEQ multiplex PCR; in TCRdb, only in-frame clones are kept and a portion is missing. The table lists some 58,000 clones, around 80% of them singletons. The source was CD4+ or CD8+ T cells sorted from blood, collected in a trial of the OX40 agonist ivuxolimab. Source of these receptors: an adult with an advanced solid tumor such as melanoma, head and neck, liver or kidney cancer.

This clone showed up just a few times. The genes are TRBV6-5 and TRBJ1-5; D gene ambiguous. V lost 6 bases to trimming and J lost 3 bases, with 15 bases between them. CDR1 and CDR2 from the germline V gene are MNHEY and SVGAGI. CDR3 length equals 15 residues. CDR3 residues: CASSTSQAANQPQHF. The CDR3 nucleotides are TGTGCCAGCAGCACTAGCCAGGCAGCCAATCAGCCCCAGCATTTT.

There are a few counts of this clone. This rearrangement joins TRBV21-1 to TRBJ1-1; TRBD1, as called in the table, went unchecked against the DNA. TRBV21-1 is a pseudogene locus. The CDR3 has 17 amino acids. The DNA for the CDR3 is TGTGCCAGCAGCAAAGTTCCTACAGGGGGCATTAACACTGAAGCTTTCTTT. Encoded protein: CASSKVPTGGINTEAFF.

DNA for the CDR3: TGTGCCAGCTCACCATCGACAGGGGCAGTTAACACTGAAGCTTTCTTT. This gives the protein CASSPSTGAVNTEAFF. V is TRBV18 and J is TRBJ1-1; 8 bases are shared with TRBD1. CDR3 length equals 16 residues. Germline assignment: CDR1 KGHSH and CDR2 LQKENI. With 2 bases clipped from V and 2 bases from J, the junction kept 7 bases outside the gene matches.

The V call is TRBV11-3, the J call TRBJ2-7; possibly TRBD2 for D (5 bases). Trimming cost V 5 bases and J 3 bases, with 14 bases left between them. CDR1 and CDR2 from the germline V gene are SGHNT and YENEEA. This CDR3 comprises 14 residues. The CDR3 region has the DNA TGTGCCAGCAGCCCTCGAGGGTATGGCTACGAGCAGTACGTC. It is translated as CASSPRGYGYEQYV.

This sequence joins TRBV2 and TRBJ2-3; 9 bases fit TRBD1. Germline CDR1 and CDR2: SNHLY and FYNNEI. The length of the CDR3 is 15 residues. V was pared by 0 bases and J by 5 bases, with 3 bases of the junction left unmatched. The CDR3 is CASSEARTGVDTQYF. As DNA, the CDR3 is TGTGCCAGCAGTGAAGCGAGGACAGGGGTAGATACGCAGTATTTT.

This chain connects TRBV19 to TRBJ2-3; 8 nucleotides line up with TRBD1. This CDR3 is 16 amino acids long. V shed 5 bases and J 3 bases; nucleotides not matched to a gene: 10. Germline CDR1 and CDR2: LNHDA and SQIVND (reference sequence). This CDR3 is CASSSLDRVSTDTQYF. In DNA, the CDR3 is TGTGCCAGTAGTTCCCTGGACAGGGTTTCGACAGATACGCAGTATTTT.

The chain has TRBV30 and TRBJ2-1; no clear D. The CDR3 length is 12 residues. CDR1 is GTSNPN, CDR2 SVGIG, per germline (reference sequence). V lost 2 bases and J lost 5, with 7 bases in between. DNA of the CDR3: TGTGCCTGGAGTTGGGTTAACAATGAGCAGTTCTTC. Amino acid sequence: CAWSWVNNEQFF.

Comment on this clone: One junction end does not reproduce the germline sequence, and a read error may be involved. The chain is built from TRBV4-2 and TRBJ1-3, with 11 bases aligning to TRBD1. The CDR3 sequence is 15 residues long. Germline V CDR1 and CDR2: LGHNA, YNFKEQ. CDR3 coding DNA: TGTGCCAGCAGCCAAGAGTGGACAGGGGGCGGGGGTAGGCATTTT. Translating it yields CASSQEWTGGGGRHF.

CDR3 in DNA: TGTGCCAGCAGCTCGGGGGGCTCCTACAATGAGCAGTTCTTC. Its protein is CASSSGGSYNEQFF. The chain recombines TRBV7-2 with TRBJ2-1; TRBD2 matches at 7 bases. The germline V gene has CDR1 SGHTA and CDR2 FQGNSA. With V trimmed by 4 bases and J by 0 bases, 0 bases remained unmatched. CDR3 length: 14 residues.

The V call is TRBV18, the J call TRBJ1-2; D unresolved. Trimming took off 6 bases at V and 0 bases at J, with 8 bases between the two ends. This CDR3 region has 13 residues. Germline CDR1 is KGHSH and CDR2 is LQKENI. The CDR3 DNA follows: TGTGCCAGCTCTAACTTAGCTAACTATGGCTACACCTTC. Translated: CASSNLANYGYTF.

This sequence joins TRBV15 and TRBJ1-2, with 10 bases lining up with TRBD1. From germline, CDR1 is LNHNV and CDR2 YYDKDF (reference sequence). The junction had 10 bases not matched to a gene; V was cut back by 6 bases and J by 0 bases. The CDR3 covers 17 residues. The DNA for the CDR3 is TGTGCCACCAGGTCGACAGGGGGCAATTTAGCTAACTATGGCTACACCTTC. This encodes CATRSTGGNLANYGYTF.

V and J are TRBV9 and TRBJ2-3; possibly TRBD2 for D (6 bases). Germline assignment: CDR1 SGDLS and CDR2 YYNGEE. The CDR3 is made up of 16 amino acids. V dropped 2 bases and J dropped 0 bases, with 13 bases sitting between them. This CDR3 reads CASSVGWGRSTDTQYF. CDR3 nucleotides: TGTGCCAGCAGCGTCGGGTGGGGGAGGAGCACAGATACGCAGTATTTT.

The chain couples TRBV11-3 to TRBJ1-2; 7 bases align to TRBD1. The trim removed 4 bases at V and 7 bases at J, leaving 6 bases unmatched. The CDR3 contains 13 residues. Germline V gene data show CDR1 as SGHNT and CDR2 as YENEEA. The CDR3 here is CASSSHDRAGYTF. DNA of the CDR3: TGTGCCAGCAGCTCTCACGACAGGGCTGGCTACACCTTC.

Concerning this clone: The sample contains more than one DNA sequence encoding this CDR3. The CDR3 here is CASSPATVQMNTEAFF. CDR3 nucleotide sequence: TGTGCCAGCTCACCAGCAACGGTCCAAATGAACACTGAAGCTTTCTTT. V usage is TRBV18 and J usage is TRBJ1-1; D remains ambiguous. The CDR3 extends over 16 amino acids. Germline V gene lookup returns CDR1 KGHSH and CDR2 LQKENI. The ends were cut back, 2 bases at V and 0 bases at J, with 13 bases in the middle.

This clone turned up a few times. The CDR3 nucleotides read TGTGCCAGCAGCGTGGGATTACCGAACACCGGGGAGCTGTTTTTT. Protein sequence: CASSVGLPNTGELFF. This sequence joins TRBV9 and TRBJ2-2; D call uncertain. The CDR3 is made up of 15 amino acids. CDR1 and CDR2 (germline): SGDLS, YYNGEE. V lost 2 bases and J 0 bases, leaving 8 bases between the germline ends.

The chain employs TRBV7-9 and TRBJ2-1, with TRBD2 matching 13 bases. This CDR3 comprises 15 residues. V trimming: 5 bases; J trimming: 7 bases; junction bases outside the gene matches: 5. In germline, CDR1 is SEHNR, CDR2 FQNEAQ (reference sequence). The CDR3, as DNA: TGTGCCAGCAGCCTACGACTAGCGGGAGGTAATGAGCAGTTCTTC. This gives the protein CASSLRLAGGNEQFF.

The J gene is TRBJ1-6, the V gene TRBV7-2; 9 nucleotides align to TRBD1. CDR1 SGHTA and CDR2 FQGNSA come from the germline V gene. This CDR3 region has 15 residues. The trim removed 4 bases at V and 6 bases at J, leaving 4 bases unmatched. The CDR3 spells CASSSGTGFNSPLHF. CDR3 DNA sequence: TGTGCCAGCAGCTCCGGGACAGGGTTTAATTCACCCCTCCACTTT.

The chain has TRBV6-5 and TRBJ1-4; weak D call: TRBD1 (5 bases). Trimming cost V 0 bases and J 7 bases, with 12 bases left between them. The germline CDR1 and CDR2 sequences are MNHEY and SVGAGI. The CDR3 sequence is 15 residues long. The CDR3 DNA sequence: TGTGCCAGCAGTTACTCCGGCCAGGGAGGTGAAAAACTGTTTTTT. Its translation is CASSYSGQGGEKLFF.

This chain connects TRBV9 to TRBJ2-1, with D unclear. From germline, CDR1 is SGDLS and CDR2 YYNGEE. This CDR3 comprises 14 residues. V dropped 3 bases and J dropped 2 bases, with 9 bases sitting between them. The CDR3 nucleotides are TGTGCCAGCAGCGGGAGAAGGCCCTACAATGAGCAGTTCTTC. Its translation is CASSGRRPYNEQFF.

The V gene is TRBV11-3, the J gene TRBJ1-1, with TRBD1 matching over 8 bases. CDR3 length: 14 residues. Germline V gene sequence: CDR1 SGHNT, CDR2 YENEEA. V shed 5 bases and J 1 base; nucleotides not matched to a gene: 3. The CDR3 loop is CASSRDRGNTEAFF. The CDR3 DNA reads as TGTGCCAGCAGCCGCGACAGGGGGAACACTGAAGCTTTCTTT.

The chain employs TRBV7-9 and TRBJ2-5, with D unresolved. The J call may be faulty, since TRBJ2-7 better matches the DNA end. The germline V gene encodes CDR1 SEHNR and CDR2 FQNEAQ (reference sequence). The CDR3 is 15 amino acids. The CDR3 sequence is CASSKRGPRSYEQYF. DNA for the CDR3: TGTGCCAGCAGCAAACGAGGCCCAAGGTCCTACGAGCAGTACTTC.

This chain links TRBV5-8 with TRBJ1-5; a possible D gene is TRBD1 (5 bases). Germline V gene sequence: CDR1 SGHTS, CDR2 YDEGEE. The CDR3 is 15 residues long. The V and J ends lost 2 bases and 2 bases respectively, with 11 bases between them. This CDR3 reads CASSFVDTGNQPQHF. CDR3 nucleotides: TGTGCCAGCAGCTTTGTGGACACGGGCAATCAGCCCCAGCATTTT.

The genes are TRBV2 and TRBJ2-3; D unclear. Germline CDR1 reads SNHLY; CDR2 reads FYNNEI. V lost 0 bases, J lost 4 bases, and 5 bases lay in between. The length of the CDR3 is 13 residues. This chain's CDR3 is CASSEANSDTQYF. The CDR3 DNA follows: TGTGCCAGCAGTGAAGCTAACTCAGATACGCAGTATTTT.

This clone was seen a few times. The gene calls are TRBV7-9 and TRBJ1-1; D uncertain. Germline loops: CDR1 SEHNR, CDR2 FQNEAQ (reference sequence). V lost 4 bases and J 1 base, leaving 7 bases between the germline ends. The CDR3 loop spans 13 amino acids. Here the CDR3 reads CASSSQENTEAFF. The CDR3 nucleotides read TGTGCCAGCAGCTCCCAGGAGAACACTGAAGCTTTCTTT.

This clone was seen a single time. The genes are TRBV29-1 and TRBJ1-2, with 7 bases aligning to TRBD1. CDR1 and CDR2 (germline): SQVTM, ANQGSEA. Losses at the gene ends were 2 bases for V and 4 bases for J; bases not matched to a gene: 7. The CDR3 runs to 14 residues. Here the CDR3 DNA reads TGCAGCGTTGAACTTGACAGGGACCTCTATGGCTACACCTTC. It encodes CSVELDRDLYGYTF.

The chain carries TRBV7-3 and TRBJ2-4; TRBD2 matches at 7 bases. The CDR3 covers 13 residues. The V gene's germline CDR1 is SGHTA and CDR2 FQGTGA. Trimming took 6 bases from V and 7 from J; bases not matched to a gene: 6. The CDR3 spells CASSPEGGNIQYF. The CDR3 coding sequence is TGTGCCAGCAGTCCCGAGGGAGGGAACATTCAGTACTTC.

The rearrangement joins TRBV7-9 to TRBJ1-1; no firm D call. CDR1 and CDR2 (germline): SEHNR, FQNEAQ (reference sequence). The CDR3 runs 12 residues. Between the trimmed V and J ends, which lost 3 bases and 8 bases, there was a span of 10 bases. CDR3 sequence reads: CASSFYSGEAFF. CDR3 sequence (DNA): TGTGCCAGCAGCTTCTATTCCGGGGAAGCTTTCTTT. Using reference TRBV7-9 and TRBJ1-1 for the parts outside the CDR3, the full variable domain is DTGVSQNPRHKITKRGQNVTFRCDPISEHNRLYWYRQTLGQGPEFLTYFQNEAQLEKSRLLSDRFSAERPKGSFSTLEIQRTEQGDSAMYLCASSFYSGEAFFGQGTRLTVV.

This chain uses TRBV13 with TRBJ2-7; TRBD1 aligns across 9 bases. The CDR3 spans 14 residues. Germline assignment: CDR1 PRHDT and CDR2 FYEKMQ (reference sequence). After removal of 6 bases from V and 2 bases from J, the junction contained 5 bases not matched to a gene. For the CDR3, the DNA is TGTGCCAGCAGTGGGACAGGGATAGCCTACGAGCAGTACGTC. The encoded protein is CASSGTGIAYEQYV.

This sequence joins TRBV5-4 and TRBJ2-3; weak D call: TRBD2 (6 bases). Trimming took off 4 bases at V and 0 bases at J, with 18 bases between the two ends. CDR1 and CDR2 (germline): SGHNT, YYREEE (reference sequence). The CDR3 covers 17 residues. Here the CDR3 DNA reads TGTGCCAGCAGCCGAGGGTACGGCGGACTAAGCACAGATACGCAGTATTTT. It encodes CASSRGYGGLSTDTQYF.